These T cell receptor beta chains were read from a single sample in a study of blood T cell repertoires in COVID-19. Using immunoSEQ multiplex PCR, the repertoire was profiled, and TCRdb retains in-frame clones only, with some absent. The sample has approximately 200,000 clones; approximately 92% are singletons. The specimen sequenced was PBMCs or T cells enriched from blood (not recorded which). Receptors were obtained from a woman in her late teens or twenties in a cohort exposed to, infected with or recovered from COVID-19 (not recorded which). The CDR3 runs from the conserved cysteine through the conserved F or W. The D gene is left open where the match is weak. Clone size is given for some rows only: seen once, a few or many times, or a class if the clone is expanded.

TRBD1	TRBV29-1	TRBJ1-1	-	TGCAGCGGTGAGGTCAGGGCCCAGGGGGCTGAAGCTTTCTTT	CSGEVRAQGAEAFF
TRBD2	TRBV6-1	TRBJ2-5	-	TGTGCCAGCAGTGAAGACCCTAGCGGTGGCTCCCAAGAGACCCAGTACTTC	CASSEDPSGGSQETQYF
TRBD1	TRBV11-2	TRBJ1-2	-	TGTGCCAGCAGCCGCACAGGGGGCGATAGCTACACCTTC	CASSRTGGDSYTF
-	TRBV6-5	TRBJ1-2	-	TGTGCCAGCAGTTACTCGAGACAGGTCTATGGCTACACCTTC	CASSYSRQVYGYTF
TRBD1	TRBV10-2	TRBJ1-5	-	TGCGCCAGCAGTGAGGGGGACAGCTTTGGCAATCAGCCCCAGCATTTT	CASSEGDSFGNQPQHF
TRBD2	TRBV3-1/TRBV3-2	TRBJ2-7	-	TGTGCCAGCAGCCTACCGGGACTAGCGGGAGACGAGCAGTACTTC	CASSLPGLAGDEQYF
-	TRBV28	TRBJ1-1	-	TGTGCCGCAGGGGAAGGAGGCACTGAAGCTTTCTTT	CAAGEGGTEAFF
-	TRBV9	TRBJ2-1	-	TGTGCCAGCAGCACTACAGGGAATCCCTACAATGAGCAGTTCTTC	CASSTTGNPYNEQFF
-	TRBV7-2	TRBJ1-2	-	TGTGCCAGCAGCTCTCGGCGGGGAGGCTACACCTTC	CASSSRRGGYTF
-	TRBV6-5	TRBJ2-7	-	TGTGCCAGCAGTTACTCGGCCGACATAACCTACGAGCAGTACTTC	CASSYSADITYEQYF
-	TRBV2	TRBJ1-3	-	TGTGCCAGCAGTCTTTTTGACAGTGGAAACACCATATATTTT	CASSLFDSGNTIYF
TRBD1	TRBV11-2	TRBJ2-2	once	TGTGCCAGCAGCCCAGGACAGGGAGGCACCGGGGAGCTGTTTTTT	CASSPGQGGTGELFF
-	TRBV27	TRBJ1-2	-	TGTGCCAGCAGTTACAGGAACTATGGCTACACCTTC	CASSYRNYGYTF
-	TRBV9	TRBJ2-5	-	TGTGCCAGCAGCGGGCAGGGAAGGGTGACCCAGTACTTC	CASSGQGRVTQYF
-	TRBV3-1/TRBV3-2	TRBJ2-3	-	TGTGCCAGCAGCTATGTAGCTGATACGCAGTATTTT	CASSYVADTQYF
-	TRBV5-4	TRBJ2-7	-	TGTGCCAGCAGCCAAACAGGTTCGGGCGACGAGCAGTACTTC	CASSQTGSGDEQYF
TRBD1	TRBV5-1	TRBJ1-1	-	TGCGCCAGCAGCTTGGCCCCGTCCGGGACAGAGCCAAACACTGAAGCTTTCTTT	CASSLAPSGTEPNTEAFF
TRBD2	TRBV9	TRBJ2-1	-	TGTGCCAGCAGCGTCCGACTAGCGTCCTACAATGAGCAGTTCTTC	CASSVRLASYNEQFF
TRBD1	TRBV6-5	TRBJ1-5	-	TGTGCCAGCAGGGGACAGGGGGCAAATCAGCCCCAGCATTTT	CASRGQGANQPQHF
TRBD2	TRBV3-1/TRBV3-2	TRBJ2-7	-	TGTGCCAGCAACAGGACTAGCGGGAGTAAAGGTGAGCAGTACTTC	CASNRTSGSKGEQYF
-	TRBV9	TRBJ1-3	-	TGTGCCAGCAGCGTTTCCAGGGTAGGAAACACCATATATTTT	CASSVSRVGNTIYF
-	TRBV27	TRBJ1-2	-	TGTGCCAGCAGCTTACGGGGGGACGAGGCTGGCTACACCTTC	CASSLRGDEAGYTF
TRBD2	TRBV2	TRBJ2-3	-	TGTGCCAGCAGTGGAACTAGCGGCACAGATACGCAGTATTTT	CASSGTSGTDTQYF
TRBD1	TRBV28	TRBJ1-2	-	TGTGCCAGCAGTTCACAGGGGGCGCTTGGCTACACCTTC	CASSSQGALGYTF
TRBD2	TRBV6-5	TRBJ2-1	-	TGTGCCAGCAGTATCAGCGGGGGAATCAATGAGCAGTTCTTC	CASSISGGINEQFF
TRBD1	TRBV11-2	TRBJ1-4	-	TGTGCCAGCAGCTTAGGGAAGATCCGACAGGGGGCGAATGAAAAACTGTTTTTT	CASSLGKIRQGANEKLFF
-	TRBV5-1	TRBJ1-1	-	TGCGCCAGCAGCTTGGCGGCAGGGTACTTGAACACTGAAGCTTTCTTT	CASSLAAGYLNTEAFF
TRBD1	TRBV9	TRBJ1-1	-	TGTGCCAGCAGCTCCCTTCAGGGGGCGAGCACTGAAGCTTTCTTT	CASSSLQGASTEAFF
TRBD2	TRBV6-6	TRBJ2-3	-	TGTGCCAGCAGTCGACTAGCCAACCCTTTAGGAGGCGCAGATACGCAGTATTTT	CASSRLANPLGGADTQYF
-	TRBV27	TRBJ1-2	-	TGTGCCAGCGGGCCGACGACAGCGTCTCGCTATGGCTACACCTTC	CASGPTTASRYGYTF
TRBD1	TRBV3-1/TRBV3-2	TRBJ2-7	-	TGTGCCAGCAGCCTGGGGACAGGGGACGCCTACGAGCAGTACTTC	CASSLGTGDAYEQYF
TRBD2	TRBV6-4	TRBJ2-1	-	TGTGCCAGCAGTGATTTAGCGGGAGGCTCCTACAATGAGCAGTTCTTC	CASSDLAGGSYNEQFF
TRBD2	TRBV18	TRBJ2-1	-	TGTGCCAGCTCCCAGCGGGGGGGCCTTTCCTACAATGAGCAGTTCTTC	CASSQRGGLSYNEQFF
-	TRBV6-5	TRBJ1-2	-	TGTGCCAGCAGTTTCGACAGCAGCCTCAACTATGGCTACACCTTC	CASSFDSSLNYGYTF
-	TRBV21-1	TRBJ2-4	few	TGTGCCAGCAGCAAAGCGCTTTTGGGGCCCAAAAACATTCAGTACTTC	CASSKALLGPKNIQYF
-	TRBV7-2	TRBJ1-5	-	TGTGCCAGCAGCGGAGGGGCGGTCAATCAGCCCCAGCATTTT	CASSGGAVNQPQHF
TRBD2	TRBV4-1	TRBJ2-3	-	TGCGCCAGCAGCCCGGGACTAGCGGGAGATTCTGATACGCAGTATTTT	CASSPGLAGDSDTQYF
TRBD1	TRBV27	TRBJ1-1	-	TGTGCCAGCGTCGACAGGGGCACTGAAGCTTTCTTT	CASVDRGTEAFF
TRBD2	TRBV5-4	TRBJ2-7	-	TGTGCCAGCAGCTTGTCTAGCGGGGTCTACGAGCAGTACTTC	CASSLSSGVYEQYF
TRBD1	TRBV5-1	TRBJ1-4	-	TGCGCCAGCAGCTTGAGTCTGACAGGGGTTGAAAAACTGTTTTTT	CASSLSLTGVEKLFF
TRBD1	TRBV24-1	TRBJ2-3	-	TGTGCCACCAGTGATTCTGGGACAGGGGGCAAGCAAGATACGCAGTATTTT	CATSDSGTGGKQDTQYF
-	TRBV5-1	TRBJ1-5	-	TGCGCCAGCAGCTTGGACTACAGGGTCGATAAGCCCCAGCATTTT	CASSLDYRVDKPQHF
-	TRBV29-1	TRBJ1-2	-	TGCAGCGTTGAATCAGGGCGCGACTATGGCTACACCTTC	CSVESGRDYGYTF
-	TRBV27	TRBJ2-3	-	TGTGCCAGCAGTTCGGCGCGGAAGAGCACAGATACGCAGTATTTT	CASSSARKSTDTQYF
TRBD1	TRBV13	TRBJ2-2	once	TGTGCCAGCGGGACAGCGAACACCGGGGAGCTGTTTTTT	CASGTANTGELFF
TRBD1	TRBV6-5	TRBJ1-1	once	TGTGCCAGCGGCCCCCAGGGGGCGGTAGCTTTCTTT	CASGPQGAVAFF
-	TRBV18	TRBJ1-2	-	TGTGCCAGCTCACCAGGCAGGGGCAACTATGGCTACACCTTC	CASSPGRGNYGYTF
-	TRBV5-1	TRBJ1-2	-	TGCGCCAGCAGCCCCACTGGGGGCGGTAACTATGGCTACACCTTC	CASSPTGGGNYGYTF
-	TRBV12-2	TRBJ2-5	-	TGTGCAAGTCGCTTAGCGTACACTAGCCTGGAGACCCAGTACTTC	CASRLAYTSLETQYF
-	TRBV14	TRBJ2-1	-	TGTGCCAGCAGCCTCCCCGGACAGTTAGGAGTAGATGAGCAGTTCTTC	CASSLPGQLGVDEQFF
-	TRBV7-9	TRBJ2-2	once	TGTGCCAGCCAGGGGAGGGAACTGAACACCGGGGAGCTGTTTTTT	CASQGRELNTGELFF
-	TRBV10-2	TRBJ1-5	-	TGCGCCAGCAGTGTCGTGCGGGGTCCTTATAGCAATCAGCCCCAGCATTTT	CASSVVRGPYSNQPQHF
-	TRBV7-3	TRBJ2-3	-	TGTGCCAGCAGCTTAACGTCCGCGTTTTACGATACGCAGTATTTT	CASSLTSAFYDTQYF
TRBD1	TRBV5-1	TRBJ1-4	-	TGCGCCAGCAGCGGGGACAGGGGGGGCCTTGCAACTAATGAAAAACTGTTTTTT	CASSGDRGGLATNEKLFF
TRBD2	TRBV5-6	TRBJ2-2	-	TGTGCCAGCAGCTTGGCGGCGGGGGGGAACACCGGGGAGCTGTTTTTT	CASSLAAGGNTGELFF